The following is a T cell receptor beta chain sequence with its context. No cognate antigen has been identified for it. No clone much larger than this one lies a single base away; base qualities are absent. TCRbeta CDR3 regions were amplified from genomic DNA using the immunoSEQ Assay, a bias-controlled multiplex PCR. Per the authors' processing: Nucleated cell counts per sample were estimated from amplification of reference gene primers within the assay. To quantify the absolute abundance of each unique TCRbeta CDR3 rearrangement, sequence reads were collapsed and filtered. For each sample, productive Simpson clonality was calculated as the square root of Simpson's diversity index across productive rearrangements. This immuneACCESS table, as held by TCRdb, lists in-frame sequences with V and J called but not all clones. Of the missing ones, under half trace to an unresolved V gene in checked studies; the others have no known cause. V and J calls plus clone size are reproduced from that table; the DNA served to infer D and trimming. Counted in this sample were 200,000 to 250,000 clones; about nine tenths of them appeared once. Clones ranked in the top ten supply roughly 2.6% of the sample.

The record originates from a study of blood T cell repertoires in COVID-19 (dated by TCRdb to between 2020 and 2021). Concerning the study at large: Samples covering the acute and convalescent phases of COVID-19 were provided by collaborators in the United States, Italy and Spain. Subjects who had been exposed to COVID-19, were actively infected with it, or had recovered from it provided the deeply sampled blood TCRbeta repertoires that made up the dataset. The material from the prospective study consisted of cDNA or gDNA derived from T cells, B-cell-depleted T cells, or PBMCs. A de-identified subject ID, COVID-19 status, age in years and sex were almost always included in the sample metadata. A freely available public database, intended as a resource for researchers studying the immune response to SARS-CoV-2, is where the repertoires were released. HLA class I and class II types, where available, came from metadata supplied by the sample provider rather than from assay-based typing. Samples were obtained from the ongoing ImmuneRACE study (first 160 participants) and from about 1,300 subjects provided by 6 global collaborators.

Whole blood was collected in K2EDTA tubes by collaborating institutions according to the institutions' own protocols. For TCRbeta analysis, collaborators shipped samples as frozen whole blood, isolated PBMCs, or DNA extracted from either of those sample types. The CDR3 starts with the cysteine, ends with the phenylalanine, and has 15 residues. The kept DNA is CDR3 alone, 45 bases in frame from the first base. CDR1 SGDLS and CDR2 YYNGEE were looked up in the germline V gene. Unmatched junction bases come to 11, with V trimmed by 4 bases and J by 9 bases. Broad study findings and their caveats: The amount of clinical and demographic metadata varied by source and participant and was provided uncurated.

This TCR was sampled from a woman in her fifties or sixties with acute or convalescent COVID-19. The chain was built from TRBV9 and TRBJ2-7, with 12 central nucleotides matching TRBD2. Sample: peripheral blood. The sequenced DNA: TGTGCCAGCAGCCCCTCGACTAGCGGGGGTGTAGGGCAGTACTTC. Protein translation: CASSPSTSGGVGQYF.